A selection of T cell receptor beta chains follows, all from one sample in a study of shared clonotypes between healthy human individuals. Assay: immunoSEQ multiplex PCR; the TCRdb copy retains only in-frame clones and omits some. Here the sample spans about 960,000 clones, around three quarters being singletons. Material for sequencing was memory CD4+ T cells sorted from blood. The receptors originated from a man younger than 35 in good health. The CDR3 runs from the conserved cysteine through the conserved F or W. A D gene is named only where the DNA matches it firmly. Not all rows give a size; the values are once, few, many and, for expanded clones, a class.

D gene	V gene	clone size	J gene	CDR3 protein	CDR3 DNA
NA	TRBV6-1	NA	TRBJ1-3	CASSEALGGNTIYF	TGTGCCAGCAGTGAAGCGCTTGGGGGAAACACCATATATTTT
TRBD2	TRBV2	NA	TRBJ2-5	CASSATSGRVETQYF	TGTGCCAGCAGTGCGACTAGCGGGAGGGTGGAGACCCAGTACTTC
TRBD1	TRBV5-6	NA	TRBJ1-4	CASSLGGREKLFF	TGTGCCAGCAGCTTAGGGGGCCGGGAAAAACTGTTTTTT
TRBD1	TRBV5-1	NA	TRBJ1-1	CASSHRGLDTEAFF	TGCGCCAGCAGCCACAGGGGGCTCGACACTGAAGCTTTCTTT
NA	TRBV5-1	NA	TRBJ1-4	CASSLEDPEEKLFF	TGCGCCAGCAGCTTGGAAGACCCGGAGGAAAAACTGTTTTTT
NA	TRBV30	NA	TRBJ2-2	CAWSLRTGELFF	TGTGCCTGGAGTCTTCGCACCGGGGAGCTGTTTTTT
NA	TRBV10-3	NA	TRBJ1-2	CAISDGGREQGYTF	TGTGCCATCAGTGACGGGGGGCGCGAACAAGGCTACACCTTC
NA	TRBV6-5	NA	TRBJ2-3	CASTHPGHFTDTQYF	TGTGCCAGCACTCATCCGGGACACTTCACAGATACGCAGTATTTT
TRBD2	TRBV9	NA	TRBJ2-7	CASSVGLAGGNFYEQYF	TGTGCCAGCAGCGTAGGCCTAGCGGGGGGAAACTTCTACGAGCAGTACTTC
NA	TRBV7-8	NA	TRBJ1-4	CASSLGAAEKLFF	TGTGCCAGCAGCTTGGGGGCAGCCGAAAAACTGTTTTTT
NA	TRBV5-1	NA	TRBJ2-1	CASSLEFRTDPKEQFF	TGCGCCAGCAGCTTAGAATTCCGGACAGACCCCAAGGAGCAGTTCTTC
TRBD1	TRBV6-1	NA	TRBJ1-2	CASGTGGIYGYTF	TGTGCCAGCGGGACAGGGGGCATTTATGGCTACACCTTC
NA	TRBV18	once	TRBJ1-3	CASSPPTRNTIYF	TGTGCCAGCTCACCCCCTACCCGAAACACCATATATTTT
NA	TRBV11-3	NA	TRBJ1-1	CASSFHGGTEAFF	TGTGCCAGCAGCTTCCATGGGGGAACTGAAGCTTTCTTT
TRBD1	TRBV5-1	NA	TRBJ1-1	CASSLRTGEVNTEAFF	TGCGCCAGCAGTCTCCGAACAGGGGAAGTGAACACTGAAGCTTTCTTT
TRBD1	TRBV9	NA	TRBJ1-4	CASSGTGKISEKLFF	TGTGCCAGCAGCGGGACAGGGAAGATTAGTGAAAAACTGTTTTTT
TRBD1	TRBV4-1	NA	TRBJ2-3	CASSQDPGQLTDTQYF	TGCGCCAGCAGCCAAGATCCGGGACAGCTCACAGATACGCAGTATTTT
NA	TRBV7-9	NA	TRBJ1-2	CASSLVLGSPYGYTF	TGTGCCAGCAGCTTAGTGCTGGGGTCCCCGTATGGCTACACCTTC
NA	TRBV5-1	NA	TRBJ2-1	CAPRYNEQFF	TGCGCCCCCCGTTACAATGAGCAGTTCTTC
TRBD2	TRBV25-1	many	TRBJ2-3	CASSEVTSGRGDTQYF	TGTGCCAGCAGTGAGGTGACTAGCGGGAGGGGGGATACGCAGTATTTT